Below, 8 T cell receptor beta chains from the same sample are listed, as sequenced in a study of neoadjuvant anti-PD-1 for oral cavity cancer. Only in-frame clones appear in the TCRdb table, and some are missing; sequencing was by immunoSEQ multiplex PCR. This sample yields 30,000 to 40,000 clones, of which around nine tenths are seen a single time; 3.5% belongs to the top ten. The sample in question was PBMCs, obtained before nivolumab (anti-PD-1) treatment. These receptors came from a person between 40 and 80 years old with oral cavity squamous cell carcinoma.

This rearrangement joins TRBV11-2 to TRBJ1-1; no reliable D call. The CDR3 has 14 amino acids. Germline assignment: CDR1 SGHAT and CDR2 FQNNGV. Trimming pared 4 bases from V and 5 bases from J, leaving 14 bases between. CDR3 nucleotide sequence: TGTGCCAGCAGCTCCAACAGTGGTCCAACTGAAGCTTTCTTT. This codes for CASSSNSGPTEAFF.

The chain joins TRBV5-4 to TRBJ2-3; a possible D gene is TRBD1 (6 bases). Trimming removed 4 bases at V and 3 bases at J, with 12 bases between. In germline, CDR1 is SGHNT, CDR2 YYREEE (reference sequence). The CDR3 covers 14 residues. The CDR3 nucleotides read TGTGCCAGCAGCCGTTCACAGGGAACAGATACGCAGTATTTT. Amino acid sequence: CASSRSQGTDTQYF.

The rearrangement joins TRBV19 to TRBJ1-5; D not certain. Between the trimmed V and J ends, which lost 4 bases and 2 bases, there was a span of 12 bases. Per germline, CDR1 LNHDA and CDR2 SQIVND (reference sequence). The CDR3 consists of 15 residues. DNA of the CDR3: TGTGCCAGTAGTACCACCCTTAGAGGCAATCAGCCCCAGCATTTT. Its protein product is CASSTTLRGNQPQHF.

The CDR3 reads CATSRELTGTIDQPQHF. The CDR3 DNA sequence: TGTGCCACCAGCAGAGAACTTACCGGGACAATCGACCAGCCCCAGCATTTT. The J gene is TRBJ1-5, the V gene TRBV15, with D possibly matching TRBD1 (6 bases). The CDR3 totals 17 residues. The germline V gene has CDR1 LNHNV and CDR2 YYDKDF (reference sequence). The V end was cut by 0 bases, the J end by 7 bases, with 19 bases between.

This clone is termed medium-sized. The chain is built from TRBV2 and TRBJ2-5, with a possible D match to TRBD1 (5 bases). CDR1 is SNHLY, CDR2 FYNNEI, per germline. The CDR3 spans 14 residues. V was cut by 1 base and J by 7 bases, with 13 bases left in between. This CDR3 is CASSEGVGLGTQYF. CDR3 DNA: TGTGCCAGCAGTGAAGGGGTGGGGCTCGGGACCCAGTACTTC.

The V gene is TRBV2, the J gene TRBJ1-1; D is undetermined. Between the trimmed V and J ends, which lost 4 bases and 0 bases, there was a span of 9 bases. CDR3 size: 14 residues. Per the germline V gene, CDR1 is SNHLY and CDR2 is FYNNEI. DNA of the CDR3: TGTGCCAGCAGTGCAGGAGCAATGAACACTGAAGCTTTCTTT. Translation gives CASSAGAMNTEAFF. The full variable domain, rest sourced from reference TRBV2 and TRBJ1-1, is EPEVTQTPSHQVTQMGQEVILRCVPISNHLYFYWYRQILGQKVEFLVSFYNNEISEKSEIFDDQFSVERPDGSNFTLKIRSTKLEDSAMYFCASSAGAMNTEAFFGQGTRLTVV.

The rearrangement joins TRBV10-3 to TRBJ1-3, with a weak D call TRBD1 (5 bases). V gave up 7 bases and J gave up 1 base, with 11 bases separating them. The germline CDR1 and CDR2 sequences are ENHRY and SYGVKD. The CDR3 sequence is 14 residues long. The CDR3 DNA follows: TGTGCCATCATGACAGACAAATCTGGAAACACCATATATTTT. Amino acid sequence: CAIMTDKSGNTIYF.

The rearrangement joins TRBV19 to TRBJ1-2; the match to TRBD1 covers 7 bases. Per germline, CDR1 LNHDA and CDR2 SQIVND (reference sequence). The V and J ends lost 9 bases and 8 bases, in that order; junction bases with no gene match: 12. The CDR3 is made up of 13 amino acids. The CDR3 loop is CASIGGNRGGYTF. As DNA, the CDR3 is TGTGCCAGCATTGGCGGGAACAGGGGAGGCTACACCTTC.